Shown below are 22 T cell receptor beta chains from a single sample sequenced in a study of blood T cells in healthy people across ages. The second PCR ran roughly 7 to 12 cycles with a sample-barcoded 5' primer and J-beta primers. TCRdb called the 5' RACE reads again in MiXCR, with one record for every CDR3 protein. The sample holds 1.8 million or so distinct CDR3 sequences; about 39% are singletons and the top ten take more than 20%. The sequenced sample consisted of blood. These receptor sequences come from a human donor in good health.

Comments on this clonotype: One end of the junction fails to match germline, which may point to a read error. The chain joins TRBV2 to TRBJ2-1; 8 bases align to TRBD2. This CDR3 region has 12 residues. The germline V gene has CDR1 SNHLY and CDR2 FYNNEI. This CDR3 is CARGGRYNEQFF. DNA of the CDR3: TGTGCCCGGGGGGGGAGGTACAACGAGCAGTTCTTC.

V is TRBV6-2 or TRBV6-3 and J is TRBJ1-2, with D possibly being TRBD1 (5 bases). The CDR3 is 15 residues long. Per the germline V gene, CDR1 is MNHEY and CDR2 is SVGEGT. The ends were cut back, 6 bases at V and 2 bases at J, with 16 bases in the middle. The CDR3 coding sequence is TGTGCCAGCAGCCGTCACCTGCGGGGGAACTATGGCTACACCTTC. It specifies CASSRHLRGNYGYTF.

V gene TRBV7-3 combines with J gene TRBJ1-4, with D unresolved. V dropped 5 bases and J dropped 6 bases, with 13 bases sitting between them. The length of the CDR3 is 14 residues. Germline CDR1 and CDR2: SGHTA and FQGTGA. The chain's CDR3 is CASSPPGRDEKLFF. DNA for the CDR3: TGTGCCAGCAGCCCCCCCGGGCGGGATGAAAAACTGTTTTTT.

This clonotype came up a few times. The CDR3 here is CASIDSNSLYGYTF. The CDR3 DNA reads as TGTGCCAGCATCGACAGCAATAGCCTCTATGGCTACACCTTC. The rearrangement uses TRBV6-2 or TRBV6-3 and TRBJ1-2; tentative D call: TRBD1 (5 bases). Trimming removed 7 bases at V and 4 bases at J, with 16 bases between. The CDR3 totals 14 residues. The V gene's germline CDR1 is MNHEY and CDR2 SVGEGT.

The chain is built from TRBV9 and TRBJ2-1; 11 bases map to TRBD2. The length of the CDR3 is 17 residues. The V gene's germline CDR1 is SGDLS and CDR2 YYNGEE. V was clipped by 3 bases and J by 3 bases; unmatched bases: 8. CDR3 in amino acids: CASSGQTSGDDYNEQFF. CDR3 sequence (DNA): TGTGCCAGCAGCGGACAGACTAGCGGGGACGACTACAATGAGCAGTTCTTC. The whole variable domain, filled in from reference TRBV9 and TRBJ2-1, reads DSGVTQTPKHLITATGQRVTLRCSPRSGDLSVYWYQQSLDQGLQFLIQYYNGEERAKGNILERFSAQQFPDLHSELNLSSLELGDSALYFCASSGQTSGDDYNEQFFGPGTRLTVL.

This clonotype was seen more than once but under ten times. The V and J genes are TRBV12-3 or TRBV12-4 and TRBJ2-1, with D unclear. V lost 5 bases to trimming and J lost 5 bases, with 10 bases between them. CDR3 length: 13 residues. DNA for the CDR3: TGTGCCAGCAGTCCCCCTACCAACAATGAGCAGTTCTTC. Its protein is CASSPPTNNEQFF.

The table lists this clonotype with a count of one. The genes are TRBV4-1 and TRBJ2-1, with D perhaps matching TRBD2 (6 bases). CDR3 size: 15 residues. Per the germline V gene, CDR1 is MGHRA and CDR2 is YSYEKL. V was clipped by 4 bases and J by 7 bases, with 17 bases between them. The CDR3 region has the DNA TGCGCCAGCAGCCCCGGGACGGAGGGATGGAATGAGCAGTTCTTC. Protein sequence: CASSPGTEGWNEQFF.

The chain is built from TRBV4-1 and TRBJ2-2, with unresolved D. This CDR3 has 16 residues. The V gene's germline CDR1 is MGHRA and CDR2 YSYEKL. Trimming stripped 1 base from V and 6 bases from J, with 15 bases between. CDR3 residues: CASSQGGWSGAGELFF. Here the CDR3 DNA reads TGCGCCAGCAGCCAAGGTGGCTGGAGTGGAGCCGGGGAGCTGTTTTTT.

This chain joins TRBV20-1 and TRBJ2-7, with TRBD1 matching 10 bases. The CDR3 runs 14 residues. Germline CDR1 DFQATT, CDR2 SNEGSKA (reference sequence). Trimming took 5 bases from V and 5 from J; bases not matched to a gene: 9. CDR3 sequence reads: CSAGAGQGGDEQYF. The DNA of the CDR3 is TGCAGTGCTGGTGCCGGACAGGGGGGAGACGAGCAGTACTTC.

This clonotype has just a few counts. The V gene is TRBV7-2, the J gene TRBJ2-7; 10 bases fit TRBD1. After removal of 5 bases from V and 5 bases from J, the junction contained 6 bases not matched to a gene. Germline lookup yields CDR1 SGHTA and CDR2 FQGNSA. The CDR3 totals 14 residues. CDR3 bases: TGTGCCAGCAGCCCGACAGGGGGCTGGGACGAGCAGTACTTC. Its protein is CASSPTGGWDEQYF.

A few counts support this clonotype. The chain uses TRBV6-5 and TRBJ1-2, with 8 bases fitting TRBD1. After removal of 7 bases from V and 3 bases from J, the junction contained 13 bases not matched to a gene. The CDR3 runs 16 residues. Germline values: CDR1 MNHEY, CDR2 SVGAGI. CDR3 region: CASNIDRGLSYYGYTF. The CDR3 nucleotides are TGTGCCAGCAATATCGACAGGGGCCTTTCGTACTATGGCTACACCTTC.

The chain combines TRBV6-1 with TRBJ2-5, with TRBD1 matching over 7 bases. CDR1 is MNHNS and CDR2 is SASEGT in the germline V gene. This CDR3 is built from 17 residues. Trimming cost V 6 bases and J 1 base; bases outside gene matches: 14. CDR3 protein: CASSPPGQNPLQETQYF. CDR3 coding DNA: TGTGCCAGCAGCCCCCCGGGACAGAACCCCCTCCAAGAGACCCAGTACTTC.

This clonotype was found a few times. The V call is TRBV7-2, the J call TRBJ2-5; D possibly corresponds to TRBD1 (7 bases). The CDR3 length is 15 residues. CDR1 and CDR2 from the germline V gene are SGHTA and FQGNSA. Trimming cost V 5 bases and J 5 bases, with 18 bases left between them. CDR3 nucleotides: TGTGCCAGCAGCACTCGACAGGGCGGGATGGAGACCCAGTACTTC. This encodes CASSTRQGGMETQYF.

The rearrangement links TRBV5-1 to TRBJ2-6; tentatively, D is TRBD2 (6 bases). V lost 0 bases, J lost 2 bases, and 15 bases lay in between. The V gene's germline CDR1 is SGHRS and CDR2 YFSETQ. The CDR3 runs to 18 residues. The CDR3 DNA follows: TGCGCCAGCAGCTTGGGGGGGGATGGCTACCCTGGGGCCAACGTCCTGACTTTC. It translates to CASSLGGDGYPGANVLTF.

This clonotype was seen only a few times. The CDR3 nucleotides are TGTGCCAGCAGCCAAGATTTTACGGGCAGGGGAGCTTTCTTT. Translating gives CASSQDFTGRGAFF. The rearrangement links TRBV3-1 to TRBJ1-1, with a tentative D call TRBD1 (6 bases). Trimming removed 0 bases at V and 10 bases at J, with 15 bases between. Germline CDR1 and CDR2: LGHDT and YNNKEL (reference sequence). The CDR3 length is 14 residues.

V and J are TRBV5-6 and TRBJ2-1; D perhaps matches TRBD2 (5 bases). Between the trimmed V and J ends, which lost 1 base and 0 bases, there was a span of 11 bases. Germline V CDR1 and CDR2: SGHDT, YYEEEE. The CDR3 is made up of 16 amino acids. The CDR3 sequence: CASSLNWGVSYNEQFF. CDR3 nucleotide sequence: TGTGCCAGCAGCTTGAATTGGGGAGTCTCCTACAATGAGCAGTTCTTC.

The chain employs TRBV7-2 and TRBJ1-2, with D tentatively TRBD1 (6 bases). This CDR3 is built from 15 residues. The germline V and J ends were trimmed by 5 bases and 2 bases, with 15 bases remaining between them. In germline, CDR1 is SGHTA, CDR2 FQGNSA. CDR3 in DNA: TGTGCCAGCAGCAAAGCAGGGGTCGCGAACTATGGCTACACCTTC. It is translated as CASSKAGVANYGYTF.

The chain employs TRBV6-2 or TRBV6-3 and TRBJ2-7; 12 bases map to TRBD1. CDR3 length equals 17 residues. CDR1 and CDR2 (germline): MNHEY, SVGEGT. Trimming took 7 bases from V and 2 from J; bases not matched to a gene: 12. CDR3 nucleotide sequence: TGTGCCAGCAACGGAACTCCCGGGACAGGGGGCCCCTACGAGCAGTACTTC. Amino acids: CASNGTPGTGGPYEQYF.

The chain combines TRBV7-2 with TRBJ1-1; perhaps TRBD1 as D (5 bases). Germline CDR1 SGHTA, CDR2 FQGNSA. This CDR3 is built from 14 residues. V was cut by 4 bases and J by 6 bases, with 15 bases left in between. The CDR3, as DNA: TGTGCCAGCAGCTCTCAGGGAAGGTACGCTGAAGCTTTCTTT. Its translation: CASSSQGRYAEAFF.

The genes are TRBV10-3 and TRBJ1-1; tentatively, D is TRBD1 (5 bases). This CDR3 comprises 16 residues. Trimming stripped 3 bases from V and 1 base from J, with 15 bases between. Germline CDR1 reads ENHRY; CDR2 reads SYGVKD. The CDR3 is CAISEFSPQANTEAFF. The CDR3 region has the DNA TGTGCCATCAGTGAATTTTCCCCACAGGCGAACACTGAAGCTTTCTTT.

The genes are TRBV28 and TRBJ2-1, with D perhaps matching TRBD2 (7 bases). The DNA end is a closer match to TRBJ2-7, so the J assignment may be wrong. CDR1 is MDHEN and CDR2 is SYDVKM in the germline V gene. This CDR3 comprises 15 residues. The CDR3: CASSPGLVGGNEQYF. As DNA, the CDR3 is TGTGCCAGCAGTCCCGGACTAGTTGGGGGCAATGAGCAGTACTTC.

CDR3 nucleotides: TGCGCCAGCAGCCAAGTAGCACAGGGGATGGGCACTGAAGCTTTCTTT. Residues: CASSQVAQGMGTEAFF. The chain combines TRBV4-1 with TRBJ1-1, with TRBD1 matching 7 bases. This CDR3 comprises 16 residues. CDR1 and CDR2 (germline): MGHRA, YSYEKL. With 1 base clipped from V and 4 bases from J, the junction kept 9 bases outside the gene matches.